These T cell receptor beta chains were read from a single sample in a study of T cell repertoires in cytomegalovirus infection. One entry per CDR3 protein, called by TCRdb with MiXCR from the reads. The top ten hold 8.8% of the sample, which has 250,000 to 300,000 distinct CDR3 sequences, roughly 13% seen once. Specimen: PBMCs. The receptor source for this set is a human donor in good health (CMV status not recorded). Some clones in this sample may be carry-over from other donors' samples. Each CDR3 is given with its conserved first and last residue. D genes are given only for firm matches. For some rows the clone size is stated as once, few or many, or as a class when expanded; others skip it.

>TRBV12-3/TRBV12-4|TRBD1|few|TRBJ2-1
CASSSSDRGVGNEQFF
TGTGCCAGCAGTTCTTCCGACAGGGGGGTGGGCAATGAGCAGTTCTTC
>TRBV7-2|NA|many|TRBJ2-7
CASSLSGVEQYF
TGTGCCAGCAGCTTAAGCGGTGTGGAGCAGTACTTC
>TRBV25-1|NA|few|TRBJ2-7
CARSCTYEQYF
TGTGCCAGATCATGCACCTACGAGCAGTACTTC
>TRBV28|NA|few|TRBJ2-7
CASSFHRVPYEQYF
TGTGCCAGCAGTTTCCACAGGGTACCCTACGAGCAGTACTTC
>TRBV5-1|NA|NA|TRBJ1-1
CASSLAGETEAFF
TGCGCCAGCAGCTTGGCGGGGGAAACTGAAGCTTTCTTT
>TRBV15|TRBD1|NA|TRBJ2-5
CATSTGQAGATQYF
TGTGCCACCAGCACCGGACAGGCCGGCGCGACCCAGTACTTC
>TRBV18|NA|NA|TRBJ2-6
CASLPMRAGANVLTF
TGTGCCAGCTTACCAATGAGGGCTGGGGCCAACGTCCTGACTTTC
>TRBV28|TRBD1|NA|TRBJ1-5
CAIQKGGERQPQHF
TGTGCCATCCAGAAAGGGGGCGAACGTCAGCCCCAGCATTTT
>TRBV20-1|NA|NA|TRBJ2-7
CSARDRGAYEQYF
TGCAGTGCTAGAGATCGGGGAGCCTACGAGCAGTACTTC
>TRBV29-1|TRBD1|NA|TRBJ2-7
CSVEKNRGDEQYF
TGCAGCGTTGAGAAGAACAGGGGTGACGAGCAGTACTTC
>TRBV7-6|NA|many|TRBJ2-5
CASSLGGARQETQYF
TGTGCCAGCAGCCTAGGGGGGGCCCGACAAGAGACCCAGTACTTC
>TRBV20-1|TRBD2|NA|TRBJ2-2
CSASTSGMTNTGELFF
TGCAGTGCTAGTACTAGCGGGATGACGAACACCGGGGAGCTGTTTTTT
>TRBV7-9|NA|many|TRBJ2-2
CASSLRQNTGELFF
TGTGCCAGCAGCTTAAGACAGAACACCGGGGAGCTGTTTTTT
>TRBV7-6|NA|once|TRBJ1-2
CASSLGQGFIYGYTF
TGTGCCAGCAGCTTGGGCCAGGGGTTTATCTATGGCTACACCTTC
>TRBV12-3/TRBV12-4|NA|NA|TRBJ1-1
CASSFTGNEAFF
TGTGCCAGCAGTTTTACAGGGAATGAAGCTTTCTTT
>TRBV20-1|NA|few|TRBJ1-1
CSAREDSGITEAFF
TGCAGTGCTAGAGAAGACAGCGGGATCACTGAAGCTTTCTTT
>TRBV19|NA|few|TRBJ2-7
CASGPSGDEQYF
TGTGCCAGTGGTCCTTCGGGAGACGAGCAGTACTTC
>TRBV15|TRBD2|few|TRBJ2-3
CATSREYYAGVVDTQYF
TGTGCCACCAGCAGAGAATATTACGCGGGAGTGGTAGATACGCAGTATTTT
>TRBV25-1|NA|NA|TRBJ2-5
CASSELSDNQETQYF
TGTGCCAGCAGTGAGTTGTCAGATAACCAAGAGACCCAGTACTTC
>TRBV27|NA|NA|TRBJ2-1
CASSFRIAALNEQFF
TGTGCCAGCAGTTTCAGGATAGCCGCCCTCAATGAGCAGTTCTTC
>TRBV3-1|NA|few|TRBJ1-5
CASSQSRPDTDSNQPQHF
TGTGCCAGCAGCCAATCGCGCCCGGACACTGATAGCAATCAGCCCCAGCATTTT